The source of this T cell receptor (beta chain) is a study of blood T cells in healthy people across ages. Whole-study results and caveats: Donors of long life had a larger count of naive CD4+ cells and greater diversity than aged donors.

Each donor was a healthy Caucasian individual from Russia, aged roughly 6 to 90. The amount of total RNA extracted per sample was at least 5.5 micrograms. The germline V gene encodes CDR1 SGHNT and CDR2 YENEEA. The V and J ends lost 5 bases and 9 bases, in that order; junction bases with no gene match: 11. This CDR3 comprises 15 residues. Primers used in a second PCR of about 7 to 11 cycles were a sample-barcoded 5' primer and a J-beta primer mix. MiXCR, run by TCRdb on the 5' RACE reads, gives a single entry per CDR3 protein. The sample carries 1.5 million to 2 million distinct CDR3 sequences, around 40% recorded once. Note on this clonotype: What it binds is not known.

The J gene is TRBJ1-1, the V gene TRBV11-3, with TRBD1 matching 11 bases. The TCR originated in a human donor in good health. The sample taken for sequencing was blood. The CDR3 region is CASSTRDRGSGKAFF. The CDR3, as DNA: TGTGCCAGCAGCACAAGGGACAGGGGGTCGGGGAAAGCTTTCTTT. The full variable domain, rest sourced from reference TRBV11-3 and TRBJ1-1, is EAGVVQSPRYKIIEKKQPVAFWCNPISGHNTLYWYLQNLGQGPELLIRYENEEAVDDSQLPKDRFSAERLKGVDSTLKIQPAELGDSAVYLCASSTRDRGSGKAFFGQGTRLTVV.